This is a list of T cell receptor beta chains from one sample in a study of blood T cell repertoires in COVID-19. The table came from immunoSEQ multiplex PCR; TCRdb's copy has only in-frame clones and leaves some out. The sample includes fewer than 150,000 clones, roughly four fifths of them seen just once. Sample: peripheral blood. The receptors shown here come from a human donor in a cohort sampled during active COVID-19. Each CDR3 is given with its conserved first and last residue. D genes are given only for firm matches. Part of the rows lack a size; the others show once, few, many or a class for expanded clones.

J: TRBJ2-2; D: TRBD2; V: TRBV5-1; size: .; CDR3: CASTATSGTLNTGELFF; DNA: TGCGCCAGCACGGCAACTAGCGGGACCCTAAACACCGGGGAGCTGTTTTTT
J: TRBJ2-5; D: .; V: TRBV30; size: .; CDR3: CAWNSRETQYF; DNA: TGTGCCTGGAACTCCCGGGAGACCCAGTACTTC
J: TRBJ2-3; D: .; V: TRBV11-2; size: .; CDR3: CASSLLRGYTDTQYF; DNA: TGTGCCAGCAGCTTATTGCGGGGCTACACAGATACGCAGTATTTT
J: TRBJ1-6; D: .; V: TRBV7-2; size: .; CDR3: CASSDEWAGVSPLHF; DNA: TGTGCCAGCAGCGACGAATGGGCAGGGGTTTCACCCCTCCACTTT
J: TRBJ1-1; D: .; V: TRBV28; size: .; CDR3: CASSLRKAWNTEAFF; DNA: TGTGCCAGCAGTTTGAGGAAAGCTTGGAACACTGAAGCTTTCTTT
J: TRBJ1-1; D: .; V: TRBV18; size: .; CDR3: CASSPLEGNTEAFF; DNA: TGTGCCAGCTCACCTCTAGAGGGAAACACTGAAGCTTTCTTT
J: TRBJ2-5; D: TRBD1; V: TRBV5-1; size: .; CDR3: CASSSGQAQETQYF; DNA: TGCGCCAGCAGCTCGGGACAGGCCCAAGAGACCCAGTACTTC
J: TRBJ2-7; D: .; V: TRBV7-6; size: .; CDR3: CASSQGLSPYEQYF; DNA: TGTGCCAGCAGCCAGGGGCTCTCCCCCTACGAGCAGTACTTC
J: TRBJ1-6; D: TRBD1; V: TRBV19; size: .; CDR3: CASSRHGTGVGESPLHF; DNA: TGTGCCAGTAGCCGACACGGGACAGGGGTAGGAGAATCACCCCTCCACTTT
J: TRBJ2-5; D: .; V: TRBV29-1; size: .; CDR3: CSVGTRQETQYF; DNA: TGCAGCGTTGGGACAAGGCAAGAGACCCAGTACTTC
J: TRBJ2-2; D: .; V: TRBV7-2; size: once; CDR3: CASSLLQGLTGELFF; DNA: TGTGCCAGCAGCTTACTCCAGGGGTTAACCGGGGAGCTGTTTTTT
J: TRBJ2-5; D: .; V: TRBV4-1; size: .; CDR3: CASSQELKGLGTQYF; DNA: TGCGCCAGCAGCCAAGAGTTGAAAGGACTCGGGACCCAGTACTTC
J: TRBJ2-1; D: .; V: TRBV11-3; size: .; CDR3: CASSLGDSDNEQFF; DNA: TGTGCCAGCAGCTTGGGGGACTCAGACAATGAGCAGTTCTTC
J: TRBJ1-1; D: .; V: TRBV29-1; size: .; CDR3: CSFGARNTEAFF; DNA: TGCAGCTTTGGGGCAAGGAACACTGAAGCTTTCTTT
J: TRBJ2-7; D: .; V: TRBV5-5; size: .; CDR3: CASSFDPWSYEQYF; DNA: TGTGCCAGCAGCTTCGACCCATGGAGCTACGAGCAGTACTTC
J: TRBJ1-1; D: .; V: TRBV6-5; size: once; CDR3: CASSKPEPNTEAFF; DNA: TGTGCCAGCAGTAAGCCCGAACCGAACACTGAAGCTTTCTTT
J: TRBJ2-5; D: TRBD1; V: TRBV19; size: .; CDR3: CASSIGQGFSETQYF; DNA: TGTGCCAGTAGTATCGGACAGGGGTTTAGTGAGACCCAGTACTTC
J: TRBJ1-2; D: TRBD1; V: TRBV4-3; size: .; CDR3: CASSQASGQGGYGYTF; DNA: TGCGCCAGCAGCCAAGCCTCGGGACAGGGAGGATATGGCTACACCTTC
J: TRBJ2-2; D: .; V: TRBV7-3; size: .; CDR3: CAVQVSGNTGELFF; DNA: TGTGCCGTCCAGGTGAGTGGAAACACCGGGGAGCTGTTTTTT
J: TRBJ1-1; D: TRBD1; V: TRBV18; size: .; CDR3: CASSPATGRGGNTEAFF; DNA: TGTGCCAGCTCACCAGCGACAGGGCGGGGTGGGAACACTGAAGCTTTCTTT
J: TRBJ2-2; D: TRBD1; V: TRBV7-8; size: many; CDR3: CASSFGQGVTGELFF; DNA: TGTGCCAGCAGCTTTGGACAGGGAGTCACCGGGGAGCTGTTTTTT
J: TRBJ1-2; D: TRBD1; V: TRBV6-5; size: .; CDR3: CASSPTQGAWYGYTF; DNA: TGTGCCAGCAGCCCGACCCAGGGGGCATGGTATGGCTACACCTTC
J: TRBJ1-2; D: .; V: TRBV6-2/TRBV6-3; size: few; CDR3: CASSYLTGNYGYTF; DNA: TGTGCCAGCAGTTACCTTACAGGGAACTATGGCTACACCTTC
J: TRBJ1-1; D: .; V: TRBV7-3; size: .; CDR3: CASSLMVQSLVVTEAFF; DNA: TGTGCCAGCAGCTTAATGGTACAGAGTTTAGTCGTCACTGAAGCTTTCTTT
J: TRBJ2-5; D: TRBD2; V: TRBV4-2; size: .; CDR3: CASSLGTSGVETQYF; DNA: TGTGCCAGCAGCCTGGGGACTAGCGGGGTAGAGACCCAGTACTTC
J: TRBJ2-2; D: .; V: TRBV12-3/TRBV12-4; size: .; CDR3: CASSLARAGELFF; DNA: TGTGCCAGCAGTTTAGCCAGGGCCGGGGAGCTGTTTTTT
J: TRBJ2-3; D: .; V: TRBV6-5; size: .; CDR3: CASAVAGTDTQYF; DNA: TGTGCCAGTGCCGTAGCGGGCACAGATACGCAGTATTTT
J: TRBJ2-7; D: TRBD1; V: TRBV19; size: .; CDR3: CASSIAGTDSYEQYF; DNA: TGTGCCAGTAGTATAGCCGGGACAGACAGCTACGAGCAGTACTTC
J: TRBJ1-3; D: .; V: TRBV6-5; size: .; CDR3: CASSQGYPGNTIYF; DNA: TGTGCCAGCAGCCAGGGCTATCCTGGAAACACCATATATTTT
J: TRBJ1-3; D: .; V: TRBV7-2; size: .; CDR3: CASSLLSNQVWGNTIYF; DNA: TGTGCCAGCAGCTTACTGTCTAATCAGGTGTGGGGAAACACCATATATTTT
J: TRBJ2-7; D: .; V: TRBV11-2; size: .; CDR3: CASSADSLAYEQYF; DNA: TGTGCCAGCAGCGCGGACTCCCTTGCCTACGAGCAGTACTTC
J: TRBJ1-1; D: TRBD1; V: TRBV19; size: .; CDR3: CASSGDRGRRNTEAFF; DNA: TGTGCCAGTTCCGGGGACAGGGGGCGACGGAACACTGAAGCTTTCTTT
J: TRBJ2-7; D: TRBD2; V: TRBV3-1/TRBV3-2; size: many; CDR3: CASSPGLRTYEQYF; DNA: TGTGCCAGCAGCCCGGGACTACGTACCTACGAGCAGTACTTC
J: TRBJ2-2; D: TRBD1; V: TRBV24-1; size: .; CDR3: CATSSPDRALKAGELFF; DNA: TGTGCCACCAGTAGTCCGGACAGGGCCCTTAAAGCCGGGGAGCTGTTTTTT
J: TRBJ2-2; D: .; V: TRBV12-3/TRBV12-4; size: .; CDR3: CATSRGGELFF; DNA: TGTGCCACCTCCAGGGGCGGGGAGCTGTTTTTT
J: TRBJ2-5; D: .; V: TRBV6-5; size: .; CDR3: CAGGAETQYF; DNA: TGTGCCGGGGGGGCGGAGACCCAGTACTTC
J: TRBJ2-5; D: TRBD2; V: TRBV18; size: .; CDR3: CASSPDSGGVASQYF; DNA: TGTGCCAGCTCACCCGACAGCGGGGGGGTCGCGTCCCAGTACTTC
J: TRBJ2-1; D: .; V: TRBV9; size: .; CDR3: CASEGGVGGEQFF; DNA: TGTGCCAGCGAGGGAGGAGTGGGGGGTGAGCAGTTCTTC
J: TRBJ1-4; D: .; V: TRBV11-2; size: .; CDR3: CASSLEIGEGEKLFF; DNA: TGTGCCAGCAGCTTAGAAATCGGGGAAGGCGAAAAACTGTTTTTT
J: TRBJ2-1; D: .; V: TRBV4-1; size: .; CDR3: CASSQEIQTGGLWNEQFF; DNA: TGCGCCAGCAGCCAAGAAATTCAGACGGGGGGCCTTTGGAATGAGCAGTTCTTC
J: TRBJ1-1; D: TRBD1; V: TRBV28; size: .; CDR3: CASSSTGATEAFF; DNA: TGTGCCAGCAGTTCGACAGGGGCCACTGAAGCTTTCTTT
J: TRBJ2-1; D: TRBD2; V: TRBV7-3; size: .; CDR3: CASSLTGGGYNEQFF; DNA: TGTGCCAGCAGCTTAACTGGCGGGGGGTACAATGAGCAGTTCTTC
J: TRBJ2-5; D: .; V: TRBV7-2; size: .; CDR3: CASSPRRGGQETQYF; DNA: TGTGCCAGCAGCCCCAGGCGGGGTGGGCAAGAGACCCAGTACTTC
J: TRBJ1-2; D: .; V: TRBV2; size: .; CDR3: CASSEPSHGYTF; DNA: TGTGCCAGCAGTGAACCATCCCATGGCTACACCTTC
J: TRBJ1-5; D: .; V: TRBV2; size: .; CDR3: CATGSGGPQHF; DNA: TGTGCCACCGGGAGTGGCGGGCCCCAGCATTTT
J: TRBJ2-1; D: .; V: TRBV4-3; size: .; CDR3: CASSLQGEWDEQFF; DNA: TGCGCCAGCAGCCTACAGGGTGAATGGGATGAGCAGTTCTTC
J: TRBJ2-4; D: TRBD2; V: TRBV5-6; size: .; CDR3: CASSLRLAGVSSKNIQYF; DNA: TGTGCCAGCAGCTTGAGGCTAGCGGGGGTGTCCTCCAAAAACATTCAGTACTTC
J: TRBJ1-2; D: TRBD1; V: TRBV5-1; size: .; CDR3: CASSEGGQGYGYTF; DNA: TGCGCCAGCAGCGAAGGGGGACAGGGGTATGGCTACACCTTC
J: TRBJ2-3; D: .; V: TRBV6-5; size: .; CDR3: CASSYYRTGSGSQYF; DNA: TGTGCCAGCAGTTACTATAGGACAGGTAGCGGTTCGCAGTATTTT
J: TRBJ1-5; D: .; V: TRBV7-2; size: few; CDR3: CASSLGGESNQPQHF; DNA: TGTGCCAGCAGCTTAGGAGGCGAGAGCAATCAGCCCCAGCATTTT
J: TRBJ1-2; D: TRBD1; V: TRBV3-1/TRBV3-2; size: .; CDR3: CASTTPDRAGNYGYTF; DNA: TGTGCCAGCACCACCCCGGACAGGGCAGGAAACTATGGCTACACCTTC
J: TRBJ2-2; D: TRBD2; V: TRBV27; size: few; CDR3: CASSLSGGLGNTGELFF; DNA: TGTGCCAGCAGTTTATCGGGGGGGTTAGGGAACACCGGGGAGCTGTTTTTT
J: TRBJ1-4; D: .; V: TRBV5-6; size: .; CDR3: CASSFGQRDEKLFF; DNA: TGTGCCAGCAGTTTTGGACAGCGAGATGAAAAACTGTTTTTT